This entry is about one T cell receptor beta chain. Relative to the germline gene, one junction end is altered; a read error may explain this. This record comes from a study of cytomegalovirus exposure and HLA in healthy donors. Donors were nominally healthy when sampled, though unrecorded immune exposures were likely. This CDR3 is 14 amino acids long. CDR1 is LNHDA, CDR2 SQIVND, per germline (reference sequence). The PCR ran on 60 Vbeta and 13 Jbeta primers. TCRdb keeps only in-frame clones here, not all; method: immunoSEQ multiplex PCR. This table holds under 200,000 clones, roughly 72% found once. The sequence was collected from a man aged 40-49 years in good health and CMV-seronegative. This chain joins TRBV19 and TRBJ2-1; 8 nucleotides line up with TRBD2. The sequencing input was PBMCs. DNA of the CDR3: TGTGCCAGTAGTATTCAACTAGCGGACAATGAGCGGTTCTTC. Translation: CASSIQLADNERFF.